The 14 T cell receptor beta chains listed next were all sequenced from one sample in a study of early T cells in non-severe SARS-CoV-2 infection. TCRdb re-derived calls from the 5' RACE reads in MiXCR, one entry per CDR3 protein. The data hold 20,000 to 30,000 distinct CDR3 sequences, with roughly 4.2% observed a single time. The source material was whole blood. Every receptor here comes from an adult who was a healthcare worker with PCR-confirmed SARS-CoV-2 infection or an uninfected control (not recorded which).

This clonotype showed up many times. The genes are TRBV20-1 and TRBJ2-7; 8 bases map to TRBD2. The V segment lost 5 bases and the J segment 6 bases; nucleotides outside the gene matches: 15. Germline V gives CDR1 DFQATT, CDR2 SNEGSKA (reference sequence). This CDR3 has 15 amino acids. CDR3 sequence: CSAPKPGLGSGEQYF. The CDR3 region has the DNA TGCAGTGCTCCCAAACCGGGACTAGGGTCGGGCGAGCAGTACTTC.

The table lists this clonotype with many counts. The chain links TRBV20-1 to TRBJ1-5; D is possibly TRBD1 (5 bases). The CDR3 is 15 residues long. V shed 3 bases and J shed 4 bases, with 16 bases lying between them. Per germline, CDR1 DFQATT and CDR2 SNEGSKA (reference sequence). The DNA of the CDR3 is TGCAGTGCTAGTCGGTCGGAGGGGAATAATCAGCCCCAGCATTTT. As protein: CSASRSEGNNQPQHF.

In this sample, this clonotype turned up a few times. The chain employs TRBV24-1 and TRBJ2-5; the match to TRBD2 covers 11 bases. Per germline, CDR1 KGHDR and CDR2 SFDVKD. The CDR3 is made up of 18 amino acids. Trimming removed 7 bases from V and 1 base from J; junction bases left unmatched: 13. The CDR3 DNA reads TGTGCCACCAGCGGCGCAAAACTAGCGGGAGAGGGCCAAGAGACCCAGTACTTC. This encodes CATSGAKLAGEGQETQYF.

This clonotype was counted many times. This chain links TRBV4-3 with TRBJ1-4; D may be TRBD1 (6 bases). V lost 4 bases and J 12 bases, leaving 21 bases between the germline ends. This CDR3 has 15 residues. The V gene's germline CDR1 is LGHNA and CDR2 YSLEER. The CDR3 loop reads CASSPRDNLPGELFF. The CDR3 DNA follows: TGCGCCAGCAGCCCACGGGACAATCTACCAGGGGAACTGTTTTTT.

This clonotype was counted ten times or more. The rearrangement links TRBV7-2 to TRBJ2-4, with D perhaps TRBD2 (5 bases). V was pared by 4 bases and J by 3 bases, with 22 bases between. The CDR3 consists of 18 residues. In germline, CDR1 is SGHTA, CDR2 FQGNSA. For the CDR3, the DNA is TGTGCCAGCAGCTCCGGAGGTGGAGTCGCCAGAGGCAAAAACATTCAGTACTTC. It codes for CASSSGGGVARGKNIQYF.

This clonotype was counted many times. J is TRBJ2-5 and V is TRBV7-9; tentative D call: TRBD2 (7 bases). Germline V gene lookup returns CDR1 SEHNR and CDR2 FQNEAQ (reference sequence). V was clipped by 5 bases and J by 4 bases, with 26 bases between them. The CDR3 covers 18 residues. The CDR3 DNA sequence: TGTGCCAGCAGCCCAGCCGGACTAACCAGGGGAGGGACAGAGACCCAGTACTTC. Encoded protein: CASSPAGLTRGGTETQYF.

In its sample, this clonotype was seen a few times. The rearrangement uses TRBV20-1 and TRBJ2-3; D gene ambiguous. This CDR3 is built from 10 residues. V was shortened by 2 bases and J by 6 bases, with 3 bases between the two germline ends. Germline V gene sequence: CDR1 DFQATT, CDR2 SNEGSKA (reference sequence). In DNA form, the CDR3 reads TGCAGTGCTAGAAGGGATACGCAGTATTTT. This sequence encodes CSARRDTQYF.

This clonotype has at least ten counts. The rearrangement joins TRBV4-2 to TRBJ1-1; D not resolved. The V and J ends lost 0 bases and 1 base respectively, with 6 bases between them. The CDR3 covers 14 residues. From germline, CDR1 is LGHNA and CDR2 YNFKEQ. CDR3 nucleotide sequence: TGTGCCAGCAGCCAAGATTACGGGAACACTGAAGCTTTCTTT. This gives the protein CASSQDYGNTEAFF.

This clonotype was seen ten or more times. The gene calls are TRBV6-5 and TRBJ2-5; 7 bases line up with TRBD1. V trimming: 6 bases; J trimming: 6 bases; junction bases outside the gene matches: 10. Germline V CDR1 and CDR2: MNHEY, SVGAGI. This CDR3 is built from 14 residues. Here the CDR3 DNA reads TGTGCCAGCAGCTCCTCAGTACAGGGGCAGACCCAGTACTTC. Its translation is CASSSSVQGQTQYF.

The sample holds many counts of this clonotype. The J gene is TRBJ2-7, the V gene TRBV20-1; 9 nucleotides align to TRBD1. This CDR3 is 13 amino acids long. The ends lost 6 bases at V and 4 bases at J; junction bases unmatched: 7. Germline V gene lookup returns CDR1 DFQATT and CDR2 SNEGSKA (reference sequence). Here the CDR3 DNA reads TGCAGTGCCCAGGACAGGGGCGAGTACGAGCAGTACTTC. This sequence encodes CSAQDRGEYEQYF.

The table lists this clonotype with many counts. The rearrangement uses TRBV28 and TRBJ2-1, with D perhaps TRBD2 (6 bases). The length of the CDR3 is 13 residues. Germline-derived CDR1 and CDR2 are MDHEN and SYDVKM. V was clipped by 2 bases and J by 8 bases, with 10 bases between them. The CDR3 reads CASSLGGSDEQFF. The CDR3, as DNA: TGTGCCAGCAGTTTAGGAGGGTCCGATGAGCAGTTCTTC.

This clonotype was seen only a few times. The chain couples TRBV12-3 or TRBV12-4 to TRBJ1-2; weak D call: TRBD1 (6 bases). Trimming removed 6 bases from V and 6 bases from J, with 14 bases in between. The CDR3 runs to 13 residues. For the CDR3, the DNA is TGTGCCAGCAGCGTGGACAGCCAGAATGGCTACACCTTC. Its protein product is CASSVDSQNGYTF.

In its sample, this clonotype was seen a few times. The J gene is TRBJ2-7, the V gene TRBV28; 8 nucleotides agree with TRBD2. Losses at the gene ends were 5 bases for V and 12 bases for J; bases not matched to a gene: 9. CDR1 is MDHEN and CDR2 is SYDVKM in the germline V gene. The CDR3 totals 12 residues. The CDR3 loop is CASSLSGRVPYF. CDR3 in DNA: TGTGCCAGCAGTCTAAGCGGGAGAGTGCCGTACTTC.

This clonotype has ten or more counts. V usage is TRBV9 and J usage is TRBJ2-1; possibly TRBD1 or TRBD2 for D (6 bases each). The V and J ends lost 4 bases and 5 bases respectively, with 16 bases between them. The CDR3 spans 15 residues. CDR1 and CDR2 (germline): SGDLS, YYNGEE. DNA of the CDR3: TGTGCCAGCAGCTCTAGGGGGTCGGGGGACAATGAGCAGTTCTTC. Translation gives CASSSRGSGDNEQFF.